This T cell receptor (beta chain) is drawn from a study of blood T cells in healthy people across ages. Study-wide results and limits: Fewer expanded clones and more diversity marked long-lived versus aged donors.

Then a second PCR, running roughly 7 to 11 cycles, was carried out with a sample-barcoded 5' primer and a J-beta primer mix. Each cDNA molecule was tagged by a template-switch adaptor with 12 random nucleotides. TCRdb itself ran the 5' RACE reads through MiXCR, one entry per CDR3 protein. The sample has 720,000 or so distinct CDR3 sequences, less than 45% seen once. This clonotype was counted many times. Its specificity is unknown. V was cut by 0 bases and J by 3 bases, with 11 bases left in between. The CDR3 has 14 residues. Germline CDR1 is DFQATT and CDR2 is SNEGSKA (reference sequence). Extraction of total RNA produced a minimum of 6 micrograms from each sample.

This clonotype was obtained from a man aged 80 or over in good health. Sequencing was done on a sample of blood. The chain joins TRBV20-1 to TRBJ2-5; no definite D call. CDR3 residues: CSARDRDLKETQYF. CDR3 sequence (DNA): TGCAGTGCTAGAGATAGAGACTTAAAAGAGACCCAGTACTTC.